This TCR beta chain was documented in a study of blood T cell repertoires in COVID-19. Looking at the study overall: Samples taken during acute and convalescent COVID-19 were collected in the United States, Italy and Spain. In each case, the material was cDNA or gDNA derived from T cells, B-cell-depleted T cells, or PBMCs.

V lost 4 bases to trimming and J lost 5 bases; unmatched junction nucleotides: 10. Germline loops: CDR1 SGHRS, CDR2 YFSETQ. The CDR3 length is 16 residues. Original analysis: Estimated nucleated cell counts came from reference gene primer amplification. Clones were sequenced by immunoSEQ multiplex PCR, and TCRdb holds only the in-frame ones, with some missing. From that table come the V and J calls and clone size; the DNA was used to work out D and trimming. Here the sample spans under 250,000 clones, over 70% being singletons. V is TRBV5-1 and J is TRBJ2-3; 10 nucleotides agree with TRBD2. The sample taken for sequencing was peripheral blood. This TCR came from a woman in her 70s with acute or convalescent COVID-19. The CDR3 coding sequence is TGCGCCAGCAGCAGAATAGCGGGAGGTTCGGGAGATACGCAGTATTTT. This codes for CASSRIAGGSGDTQYF.